The TCR beta chain described here comes from a study of OX40 agonist ivuxolimab in advanced cancers. At the level of the study: It was ivuxolimab, an agonistic anti-OX40 (CD134) antibody, that patients were treated with. A partial response was reached by three patients: one with hepatocellular carcinoma and two with cutaneous melanoma. General study points: The work left the antigen specificity of expanded peripheral T cells undetermined. Partial responders at 0.1-3.0 mg/kg showed near-lowest clonal expansion.

As to this clone: Its specificity is unknown.

The CDR3 length is 14 residues. CDR1 and CDR2 (germline): MNHEY, SMNVEV (reference sequence). With 0 bases removed from V and 1 base from J, the gap between germline ends came to 7 bases. Here immunoSEQ multiplex PCR was the method, and the copy in TCRdb shows in-frame clones only, minus some. The repertoire holds 65,000 to 100,000 clones, with about 91% as singletons. This receptor was taken from an adult with an advanced solid tumor such as melanoma, head and neck, liver or kidney cancer. The starting material was CD4+ or CD8+ T cells sorted from blood, obtained in a trial of the OX40 agonist ivuxolimab. The rearrangement uses TRBV27 and TRBJ2-7; D is uncertain. The CDR3, as DNA: TGTGCCAGCAGTTTATCGCGCACATCCTACGAGCAGTACTTC. Protein sequence: CASSLSRTSYEQYF.